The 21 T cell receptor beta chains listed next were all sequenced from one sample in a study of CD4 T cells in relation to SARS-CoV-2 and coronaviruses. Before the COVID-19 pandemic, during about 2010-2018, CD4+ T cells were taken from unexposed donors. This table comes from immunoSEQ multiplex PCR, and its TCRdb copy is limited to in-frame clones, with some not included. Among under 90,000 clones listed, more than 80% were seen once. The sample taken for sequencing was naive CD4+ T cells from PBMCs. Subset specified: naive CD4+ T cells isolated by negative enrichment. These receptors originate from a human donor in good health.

As DNA, the CDR3 is TGTGCCAGCAGCCAAGTGGTGGCCTCTGCGGGTAAAAACATTCAGTACTTC. Its translation is CASSQVVASAGKNIQYF. The chain carries TRBV3-1 (or the pseudogene TRBV3-2) and TRBJ2-4, with a possible D match to TRBD2 (5 bases). Trimming pared 1 base from V and 4 bases from J, leaving 17 bases between. CDR3 size: 17 residues. Germline V CDR1 and CDR2: LGHDT, YNNKEL (reference sequence).

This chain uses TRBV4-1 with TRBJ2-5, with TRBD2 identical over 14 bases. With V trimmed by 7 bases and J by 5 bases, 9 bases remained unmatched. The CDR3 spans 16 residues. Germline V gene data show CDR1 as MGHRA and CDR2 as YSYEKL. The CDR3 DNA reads TGCGCCAGCACCCGGACTAGCGGGGGGCCGGGGGAGACCCAGTACTTC. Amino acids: CASTRTSGGPGETQYF.

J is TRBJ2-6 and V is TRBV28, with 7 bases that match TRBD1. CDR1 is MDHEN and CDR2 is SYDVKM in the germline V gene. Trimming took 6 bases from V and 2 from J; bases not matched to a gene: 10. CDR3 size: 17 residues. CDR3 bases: TGTGCCAGCAGGCTGACAGGGTTGGGCACTGGGGCCAACGTCCTGACTTTC. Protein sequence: CASRLTGLGTGANVLTF.

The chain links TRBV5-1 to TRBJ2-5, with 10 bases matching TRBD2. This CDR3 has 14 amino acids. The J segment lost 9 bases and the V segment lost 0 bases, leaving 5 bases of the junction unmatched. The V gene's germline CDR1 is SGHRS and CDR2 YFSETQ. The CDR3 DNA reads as TGCGCCAGCAGCTTGGCTGGGACTAGCGAGGCCCAGTACTTC. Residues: CASSLAGTSEAQYF.

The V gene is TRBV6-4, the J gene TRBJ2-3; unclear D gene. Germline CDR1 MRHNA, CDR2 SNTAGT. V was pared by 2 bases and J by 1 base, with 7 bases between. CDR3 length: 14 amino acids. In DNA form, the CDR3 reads TGTGCCAGCAGTGACGGTGACCGCACAGATACGCAGTATTTT. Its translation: CASSDGDRTDTQYF.

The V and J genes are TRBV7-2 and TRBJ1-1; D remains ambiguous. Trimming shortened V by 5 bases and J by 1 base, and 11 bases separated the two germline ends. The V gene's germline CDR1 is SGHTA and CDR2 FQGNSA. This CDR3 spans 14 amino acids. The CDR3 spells CASSTDGENTEAFF. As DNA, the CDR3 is TGTGCCAGCAGCACTGACGGGGAGAACACTGAAGCTTTCTTT.

In DNA form, the CDR3 reads TGTGCCAGCAGCTTAATTGGGGGGGGGACCCGTACAGATACGCAGTATTTT. Amino acids: CASSLIGGGTRTDTQYF. The chain is built from TRBV7-6 and TRBJ2-3, with TRBD2 identical over 7 bases. Unmatched junction bases numbered 11, after V lost 2 bases and J lost 3 bases. The CDR3 is 17 residues long. Germline-derived CDR1 and CDR2 are SGHVS and FNYEAQ.

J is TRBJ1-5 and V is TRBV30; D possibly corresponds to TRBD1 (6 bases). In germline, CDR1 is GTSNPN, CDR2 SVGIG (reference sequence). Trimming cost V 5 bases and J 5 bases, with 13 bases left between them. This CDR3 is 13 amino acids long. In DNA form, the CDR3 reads TGTGCCTGGGGGACAAATTACGATCAGCCCCAGCATTTT. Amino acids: CAWGTNYDQPQHF.

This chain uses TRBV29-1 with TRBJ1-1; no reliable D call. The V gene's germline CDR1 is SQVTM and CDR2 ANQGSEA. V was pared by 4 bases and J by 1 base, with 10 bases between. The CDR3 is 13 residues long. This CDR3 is CSVVRVSNTEAFF. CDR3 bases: TGCAGCGTTGTTAGGGTTTCGAACACTGAAGCTTTCTTT.

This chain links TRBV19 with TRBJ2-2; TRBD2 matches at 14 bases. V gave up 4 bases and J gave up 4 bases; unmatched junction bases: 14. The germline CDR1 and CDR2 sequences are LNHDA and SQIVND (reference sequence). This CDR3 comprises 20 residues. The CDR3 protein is CASSTYPGLAGERGTGELFF. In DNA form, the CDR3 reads TGTGCCAGTAGTACTTATCCGGGACTAGCGGGGGAGCGGGGCACCGGGGAGCTGTTTTTT. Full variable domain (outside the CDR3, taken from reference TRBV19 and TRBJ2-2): DGGITQSPKYLFRKEGQNVTLSCEQNLNHDAMYWYRQDPGQGLRLIYYSQIVNDFQKGDIAEGYSVSREKKESFPLTVTSAQKNPTAFYLCASSTYPGLAGERGTGELFFGEGSRLTVL.

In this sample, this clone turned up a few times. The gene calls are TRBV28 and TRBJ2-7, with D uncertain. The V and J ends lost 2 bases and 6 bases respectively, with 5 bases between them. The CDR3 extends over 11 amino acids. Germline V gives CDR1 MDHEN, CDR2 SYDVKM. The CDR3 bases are TGTGCCAGCAGTTTAAGGGTCGAGCAGTACTTC. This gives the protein CASSLRVEQYF.

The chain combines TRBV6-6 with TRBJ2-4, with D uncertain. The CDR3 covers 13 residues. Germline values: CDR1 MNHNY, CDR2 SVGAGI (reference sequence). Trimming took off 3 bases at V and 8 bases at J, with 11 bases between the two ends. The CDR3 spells CASSYPGLDIQYF. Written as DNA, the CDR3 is TGTGCCAGCAGTTATCCGGGCTTGGACATTCAGTACTTC.

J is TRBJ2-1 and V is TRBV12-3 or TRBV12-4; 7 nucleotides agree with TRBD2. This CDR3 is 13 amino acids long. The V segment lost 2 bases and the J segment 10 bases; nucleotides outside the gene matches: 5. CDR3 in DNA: TGTGCCAGCAGTTTAAACTTCGGGGGGGAGCAGTTCTTC. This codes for CASSLNFGGEQFF.

CDR3 in DNA: TGTGCCAGTAGTATTAATCCAGGTCCAAGGGTCACAGATACGCAGTATTTT. Translating gives CASSINPGPRVTDTQYF. The genes are TRBV19 and TRBJ2-3; D gene ambiguous. Germline V CDR1 and CDR2: LNHDA, SQIVND (reference sequence). V gave up 3 bases and J gave up 2 bases, with 18 bases separating them. The CDR3 is 17 amino acids.

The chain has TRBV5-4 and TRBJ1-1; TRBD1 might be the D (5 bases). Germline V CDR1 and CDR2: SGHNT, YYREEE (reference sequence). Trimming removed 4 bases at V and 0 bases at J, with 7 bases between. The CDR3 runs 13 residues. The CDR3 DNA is TGTGCCAGCAGCGGCAGGGTGAACACTGAAGCTTTCTTT. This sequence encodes CASSGRVNTEAFF. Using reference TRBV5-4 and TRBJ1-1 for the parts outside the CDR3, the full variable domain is ETGVTQSPTHLIKTRGQQVTLRCSSQSGHNTVSWYQQALGQGPQFIFQYYREEENGRGNFPPRFSGLQFPNYSSELNVNALELDDSALYLCASSGRVNTEAFFGQGTRLTVV.

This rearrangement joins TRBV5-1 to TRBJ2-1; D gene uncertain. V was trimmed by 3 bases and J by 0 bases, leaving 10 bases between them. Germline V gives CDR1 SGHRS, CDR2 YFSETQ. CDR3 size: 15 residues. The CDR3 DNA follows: TGCGCCAGCAGCTCGAGATTTGCCTCCTACAATGAGCAGTTCTTC. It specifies CASSSRFASYNEQFF.

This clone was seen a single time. CDR3 amino acids: CASSRMTSTDTQYF. The DNA for the CDR3 is TGTGCCAGCAGTCGAATGACTAGCACAGATACGCAGTATTTT. The J gene is TRBJ2-3, the V gene TRBV28; D is unclear. Trimming cost V 5 bases and J 0 bases, with 9 bases left between them. Germline V gives CDR1 MDHEN, CDR2 SYDVKM. The CDR3 sequence is 14 residues long.

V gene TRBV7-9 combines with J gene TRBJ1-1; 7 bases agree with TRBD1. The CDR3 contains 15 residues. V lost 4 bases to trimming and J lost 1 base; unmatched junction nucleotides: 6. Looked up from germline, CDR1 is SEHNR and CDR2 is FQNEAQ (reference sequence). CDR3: CASSSRGRTNTEAFF. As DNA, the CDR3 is TGTGCCAGCAGCTCGAGGGGGCGAACGAACACTGAAGCTTTCTTT.

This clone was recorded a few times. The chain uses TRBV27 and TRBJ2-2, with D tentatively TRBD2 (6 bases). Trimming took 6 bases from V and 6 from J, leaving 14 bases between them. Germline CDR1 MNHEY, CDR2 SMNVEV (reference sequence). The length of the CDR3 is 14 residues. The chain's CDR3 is CASRTSKFAGELFF. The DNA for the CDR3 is TGTGCCAGCAGGACTAGTAAGTTCGCCGGGGAGCTGTTTTTT.

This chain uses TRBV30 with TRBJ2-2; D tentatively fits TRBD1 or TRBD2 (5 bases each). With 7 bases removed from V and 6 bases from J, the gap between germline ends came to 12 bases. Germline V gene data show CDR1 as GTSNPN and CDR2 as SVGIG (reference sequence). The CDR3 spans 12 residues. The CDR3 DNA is TGTGCCTACCTTAGGGGAGCCGGGGAGCTGTTTTTT. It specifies CAYLRGAGELFF.

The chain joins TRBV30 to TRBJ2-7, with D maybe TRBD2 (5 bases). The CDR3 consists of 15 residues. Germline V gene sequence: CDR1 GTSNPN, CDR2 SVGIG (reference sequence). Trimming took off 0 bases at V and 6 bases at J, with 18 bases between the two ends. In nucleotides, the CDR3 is TGTGCCTGGAGTGTACTTAGAGGACTCTCCCGCGAGCAGTACTTC. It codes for CAWSVLRGLSREQYF.